This T cell receptor beta chain comes out of a study of blood T cells in healthy people across ages. Whole-study findings and limits: Donor CMV status was unknown, possibly confounding expanded clonotype changes.

The extraction recovered at least 6 micrograms of total RNA per sample. A second PCR, run for roughly 7 to 12 cycles, used a sample-barcoded 5' primer plus a J-beta primer mix. Every sample gave at least 2.5 million paired-end reads containing CDR3. One entry per CDR3 protein, called by TCRdb with MiXCR from the 5' RACE reads. The table includes hundreds of thousands of distinct CDR3 sequences, approximately 25% detected once. About this clonotype itself: Its specificity is unknown.

This CDR3 spans 13 amino acids. CDR1 and CDR2 from the germline V gene are SEHNR and FQNEAQ (reference sequence). These data were likewise used in another study, on T cells of mothers and their children.

The sample comprised blood. V and J are TRBV7-9 and TRBJ2-5, with D perhaps matching TRBD2 (5 bases). The better agreement between TRBJ2-1 and the DNA end casts doubt on the J call. This clonotype was obtained from a boy between 10 and 17 years old in good health. CDR3 in amino acids: CASSLATRGEQFF. The CDR3 coding sequence is TGTGCCAGCAGCTTAGCGACTCGGGGTGAGCAGTTCTTC.